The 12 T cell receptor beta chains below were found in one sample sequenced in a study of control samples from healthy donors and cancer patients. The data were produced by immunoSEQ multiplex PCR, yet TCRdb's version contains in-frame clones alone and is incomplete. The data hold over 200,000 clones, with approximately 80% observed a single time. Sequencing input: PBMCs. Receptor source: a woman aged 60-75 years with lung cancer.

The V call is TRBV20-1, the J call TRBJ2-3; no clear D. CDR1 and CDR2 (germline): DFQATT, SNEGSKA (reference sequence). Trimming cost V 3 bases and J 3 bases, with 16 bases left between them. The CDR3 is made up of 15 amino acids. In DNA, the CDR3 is TGCAGTGCTAGTGGGGTAGTTGGACGAACAGATACGCAGTATTTT. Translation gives CSASGVVGRTDTQYF.

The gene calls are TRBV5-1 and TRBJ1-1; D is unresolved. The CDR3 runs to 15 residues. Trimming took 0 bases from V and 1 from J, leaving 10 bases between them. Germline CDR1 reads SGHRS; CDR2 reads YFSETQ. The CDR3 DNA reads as TGCGCCAGCAGCTTGGATCCAGGCCGGAACACTGAAGCTTTCTTT. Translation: CASSLDPGRNTEAFF.

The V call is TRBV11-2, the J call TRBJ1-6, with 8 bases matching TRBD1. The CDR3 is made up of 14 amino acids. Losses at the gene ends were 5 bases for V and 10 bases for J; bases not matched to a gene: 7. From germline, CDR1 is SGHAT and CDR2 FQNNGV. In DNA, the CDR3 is TGTGCCAGCAGCGAACAGGGGGGGAGATCACCCCTCCACTTT. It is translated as CASSEQGGRSPLHF. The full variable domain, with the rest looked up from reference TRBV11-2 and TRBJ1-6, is EAGVAQSPRYKIIEKRQSVAFWCNPISGHATLYWYQQILGQGPKLLIQFQNNGVVDDSQLPKDRFSAERLKGVDSTLKIQPAKLEDSAVYLCASSEQGGRSPLHFGNGTRLTVT.

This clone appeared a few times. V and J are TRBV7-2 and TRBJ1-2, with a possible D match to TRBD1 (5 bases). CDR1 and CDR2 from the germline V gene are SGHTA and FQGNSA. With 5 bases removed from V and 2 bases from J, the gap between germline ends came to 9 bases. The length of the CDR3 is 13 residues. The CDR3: CASSKTVNYGYTF. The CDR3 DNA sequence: TGTGCCAGCAGCAAGACAGTAAACTATGGCTACACCTTC.

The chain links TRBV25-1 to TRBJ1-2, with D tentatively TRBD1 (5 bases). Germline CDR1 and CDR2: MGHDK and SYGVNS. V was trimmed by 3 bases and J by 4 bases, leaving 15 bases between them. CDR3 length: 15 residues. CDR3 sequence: CASSDSLLRGYGYTF. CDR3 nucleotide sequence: TGTGCCAGCAGTGATTCGCTCCTTAGGGGCTATGGCTACACCTTC.

DNA of the CDR3: TGTGCCAGCAGCTCCGCCTATCGACAGTTATCTAGCACAGATACGCAGTATTTT. Translation: CASSSAYRQLSSTDTQYF. The chain carries TRBV12-1 and TRBJ2-3; TRBD1 was called by the table and not checked on the DNA. TRBV12-1 is a known pseudogene. The CDR3 consists of 18 residues.

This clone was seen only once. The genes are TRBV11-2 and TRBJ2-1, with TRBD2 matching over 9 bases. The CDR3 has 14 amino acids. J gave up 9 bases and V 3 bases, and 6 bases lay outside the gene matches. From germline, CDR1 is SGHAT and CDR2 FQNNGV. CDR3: CASSLPGLAVEQFF. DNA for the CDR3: TGTGCCAGCAGCTTGCCGGGACTAGCCGTTGAGCAGTTCTTC. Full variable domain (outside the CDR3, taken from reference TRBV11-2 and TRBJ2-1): EAGVAQSPRYKIIEKRQSVAFWCNPISGHATLYWYQQILGQGPKLLIQFQNNGVVDDSQLPKDRFSAERLKGVDSTLKIQPAKLEDSAVYLCASSLPGLAVEQFFGPGTRLTVL.

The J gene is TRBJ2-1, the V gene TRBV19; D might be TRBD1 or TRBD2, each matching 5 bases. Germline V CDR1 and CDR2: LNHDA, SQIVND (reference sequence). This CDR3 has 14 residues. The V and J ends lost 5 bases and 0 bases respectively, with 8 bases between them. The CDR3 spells CASSGGSSYNEQFF. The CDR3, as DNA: TGTGCCAGTAGTGGGGGAAGCTCCTACAATGAGCAGTTCTTC. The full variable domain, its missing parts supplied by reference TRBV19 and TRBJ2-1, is DGGITQSPKYLFRKEGQNVTLSCEQNLNHDAMYWYRQDPGQGLRLIYYSQIVNDFQKGDIAEGYSVSREKKESFPLTVTSAQKNPTAFYLCASSGGSSYNEQFFGPGTRLTVL.

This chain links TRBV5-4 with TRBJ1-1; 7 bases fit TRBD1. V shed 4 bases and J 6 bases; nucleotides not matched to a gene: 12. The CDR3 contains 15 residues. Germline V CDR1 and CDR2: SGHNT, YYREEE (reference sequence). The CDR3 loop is CASSRDSPSLSEAFF. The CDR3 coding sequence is TGTGCCAGCAGCCGGGACAGCCCAAGTCTTTCTGAAGCTTTCTTT.

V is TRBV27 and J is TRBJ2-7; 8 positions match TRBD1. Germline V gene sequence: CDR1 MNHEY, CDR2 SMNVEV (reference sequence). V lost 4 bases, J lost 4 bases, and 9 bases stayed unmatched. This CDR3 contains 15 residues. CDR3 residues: CASSSRQGRRYEQYF. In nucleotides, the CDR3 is TGTGCCAGCAGTTCAAGACAGGGGAGACGGTACGAGCAGTACTTC.

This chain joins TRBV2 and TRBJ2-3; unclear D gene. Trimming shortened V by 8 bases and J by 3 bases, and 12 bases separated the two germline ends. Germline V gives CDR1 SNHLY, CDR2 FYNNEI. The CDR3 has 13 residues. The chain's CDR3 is CASSPVGTDTQYF. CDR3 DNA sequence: TGTGCCAGCTCCCCAGTTGGAACAGATACGCAGTATTTT. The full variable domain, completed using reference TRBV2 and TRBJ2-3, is EPEVTQTPSHQVTQMGQEVILRCVPISNHLYFYWYRQILGQKVEFLVSFYNNEISEKSEIFDDQFSVERPDGSNFTLKIRSTKLEDSAMYFCASSPVGTDTQYFGPGTRLTVL.

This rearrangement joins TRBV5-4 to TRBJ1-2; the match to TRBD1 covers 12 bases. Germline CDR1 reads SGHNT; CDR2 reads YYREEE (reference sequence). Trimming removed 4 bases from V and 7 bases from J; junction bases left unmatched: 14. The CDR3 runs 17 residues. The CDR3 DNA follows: TGTGCCAGCAGCCCGGGGGGGACAGGGGGCGTTGTGAGTGGCTACACCTTC. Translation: CASSPGGTGGVVSGYTF.